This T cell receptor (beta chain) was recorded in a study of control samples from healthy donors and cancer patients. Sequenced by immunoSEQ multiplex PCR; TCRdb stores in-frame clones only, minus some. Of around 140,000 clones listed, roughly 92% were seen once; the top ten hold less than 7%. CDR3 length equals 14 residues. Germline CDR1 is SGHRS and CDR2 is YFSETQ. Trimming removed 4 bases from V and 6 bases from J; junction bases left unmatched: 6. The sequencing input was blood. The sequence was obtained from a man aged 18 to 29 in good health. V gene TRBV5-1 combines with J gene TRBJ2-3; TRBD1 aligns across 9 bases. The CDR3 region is CASSLAGTGDTQYF. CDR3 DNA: TGCGCCAGCAGCCTAGCCGGGACAGGGGATACGCAGTATTTT.